What follows are 2 T cell receptor beta chains derived from one specimen sequenced in a study of blood T cells in healthy people across ages. A second PCR of 7 to 11 cycles used a sample-barcoded 5' primer and a J-beta primer mix. TCRdb recomputed calls from the 5' RACE reads with MiXCR, one row per CDR3 protein. The top ten hold about 10% of the sample, which has about 1.6 million distinct CDR3 sequences, roughly a third seen once. The sample comprised blood. All receptors derive from a woman in her 30s in good health.

This clonotype has more than one count but fewer than ten. The chain is built from TRBV9 and TRBJ1-4; no definite D call. Germline lookup yields CDR1 SGDLS and CDR2 YYNGEE. Trimming stripped 0 bases from V and 6 bases from J, with 9 bases between. The CDR3 loop spans 14 amino acids. The CDR3 DNA reads TGTGCCAGCAGCGTAGAGGTCAGCCATGAAAAACTGTTTTTT. It yields the protein CASSVEVSHEKLFF.

This clonotype was observed at least ten times. The rearrangement joins TRBV9 to TRBJ2-6, with D unresolved. V was cut by 2 bases and J by 1 base, with 10 bases left in between. CDR3 size: 16 residues. CDR1 is SGDLS, CDR2 YYNGEE, per germline. CDR3 bases: TGTGCCAGCAGCGTGAACAGACTTTCTGGGGCCAACGTCCTGACTTTC. This codes for CASSVNRLSGANVLTF.